The 3 T cell receptor beta chains below all came from one sample that was sequenced in a study of shared clonotypes between healthy human individuals. TCRdb keeps only in-frame clones here, not all; method: immunoSEQ multiplex PCR. The repertoire has about 2 million clones, about 95% of them found once; the top ten carry 0.9% to 1.4%. The naive CD8 fraction comprised CD45RO-negative cells positively selected for CCR7 and excluded terminally differentiated effector memory CD45RA+ cells. The material sequenced was naive CD8+ T cells sorted from blood. The receptor source for this set is a man younger than 35 in good health.

This rearrangement joins TRBV7-9 to TRBJ2-7, with D possibly TRBD2 on 5 matching bases. V was clipped by 5 bases and J by 3 bases, with 23 bases between them. Germline V gene sequence: CDR1 SEHNR, CDR2 FQNEAQ (reference sequence). This CDR3 is 17 amino acids long. The CDR3: CASSTTTGLKGVYEQYF. The CDR3 DNA is TGTGCCAGCAGCACAACTACGGGGTTGAAGGGCGTCTACGAGCAGTACTTC.

A note on this clone: Within the sample, other DNA sequences also encode this same CDR3. DNA for the CDR3: TGTGCCAGCAGTTCGGGCAGGGCTTACGAGCAGTACTTC. Translating gives CASSSGRAYEQYF. The chain links TRBV27 to TRBJ2-7; D may be TRBD1 (5 bases). V was shortened by 4 bases and J by 4 bases, with 11 bases between the two germline ends. The CDR3 has 13 amino acids. Germline CDR1 MNHEY, CDR2 SMNVEV (reference sequence).

This clone was recorded once. This sample also contains other DNA sequences that code for the same CDR3. V usage is TRBV13 and J usage is TRBJ2-5; 7 nucleotides match TRBD2. CDR3 size: 13 residues. CDR1 and CDR2 from the germline V gene are PRHDT and FYEKMQ (reference sequence). V lost 5 bases and J lost 5; bases outside the gene matches: 5. The CDR3, as DNA: TGTGCCAGCAGCCTGGGGGGAGGGGAGACCCAGTACTTC. Translating it yields CASSLGGGETQYF.